The T cell receptor (beta chain) described here comes from a study of response to subunit inactivated influenza vaccine. Study-level points and caveats: Authors suggested each seasonal flu vaccination may recruit only limited numbers of new T cells.

Each CDR3 protein is one row after TCRdb ran MiXCR on the RT-PCR reads. The table lists 530,000 or so distinct CDR3 sequences, approximately 12% of them singletons. CDR1 and CDR2 (germline): SGHTA, FQGNSA. This CDR3 contains 12 residues. V gave up 1 base and J gave up 9 bases, with 10 bases separating them. This clonotype was counted only a few times. What it recognizes is unknown. The rearrangement joins TRBV7-2 to TRBJ2-7; TRBD1 is a possible D gene (5 bases). This TCR was sampled from a man in his forties or fifties who received an inactivated influenza vaccine. This specimen was PBMCs from blood, taken on the day of vaccination. Here the CDR3 DNA reads TGTGCCAGCAGCTTAGTCCAGGGTAGGCAGTACTTC. This translates into CASSLVQGRQYF. Combining the CDR3 with reference TRBV7-2 and TRBJ2-7 gives the whole variable domain GAGVSQSPSNKVTEKGKDVELRCDPISGHTALYWYRQSLGQGLEFLIYFQGNSAPDKSGLPSDRFSAERTGGSVSTLTIQRTQQEDSAVYLCASSLVQGRQYFGPGTRLTVT.